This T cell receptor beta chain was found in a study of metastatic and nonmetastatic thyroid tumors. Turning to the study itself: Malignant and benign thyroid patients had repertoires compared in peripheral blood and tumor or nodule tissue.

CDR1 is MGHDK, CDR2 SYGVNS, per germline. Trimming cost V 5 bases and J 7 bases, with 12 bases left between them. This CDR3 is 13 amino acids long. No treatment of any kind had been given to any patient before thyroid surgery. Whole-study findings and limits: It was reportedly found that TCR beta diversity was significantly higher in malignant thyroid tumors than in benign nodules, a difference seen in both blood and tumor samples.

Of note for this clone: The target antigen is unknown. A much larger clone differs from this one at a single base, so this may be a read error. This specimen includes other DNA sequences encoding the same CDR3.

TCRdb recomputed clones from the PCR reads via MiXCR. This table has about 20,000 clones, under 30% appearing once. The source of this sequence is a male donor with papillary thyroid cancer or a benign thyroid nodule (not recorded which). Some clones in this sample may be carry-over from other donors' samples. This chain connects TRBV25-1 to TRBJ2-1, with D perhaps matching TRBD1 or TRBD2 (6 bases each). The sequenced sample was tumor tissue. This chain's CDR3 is CASSKGGYNEQFF. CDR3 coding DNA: TGTGCCAGCAGTAAGGGGGGCTATAATGAGCAGTTCTTC.